The rows below give T cell receptor beta chains drawn from one sample of a study of T-cell reconstitution after alpha-beta-depleted transplantation in children. MiXCR, applied by TCRdb to the PCR reads, yields one record per CDR3 protein. The sample consists of 250,000 to 300,000 distinct CDR3 sequences, over 7.5% of them appearing once. This sample comprised peripheral blood, obtained 360 days after TCRalphabeta/CD19-depleted stem cell transplant. These receptors originate from a female patient aged 2-9 years who had a stem cell transplant for Fanconi anemia, so the T cells may come from the graft donor. Each CDR3 is given with its conserved first and last residue. The D gene is left open where the match is weak. Where a row states a size, it is once, few, many or the class of an expanded clone; other rows omit it.

CDR3aa | CDR3nt | len | d_gene | j_gene | abundance | v_gene
CSASSIQGRRTYEQYF | TGCAGTGCTAGTTCCATTCAGGGGAGGAGGACCTACGAGCAGTACTTC | 16 | - | TRBJ2-7 | many | TRBV20-1
CASSYRGNYNEQFF | TGTGCCAGCAGCTACCGGGGGAATTACAATGAGCAGTTCTTC | 14 | - | TRBJ2-1 | many | TRBV12-3/TRBV12-4
CSARGIGETQYF | TGCAGTGCTAGAGGAATCGGGGAGACCCAGTACTTC | 12 | - | TRBJ2-5 | - | TRBV20-1
CAWRGRQADGYTF | TGTGCCTGGAGGGGAAGACAGGCTGATGGCTACACCTTC | 13 | - | TRBJ1-2 | - | TRBV30
CASRLLTGERAFF | TGTGCCAGCAGATTACTGACAGGGGAGAGGGCTTTCTTT | 13 | TRBD1 | TRBJ1-1 | many | TRBV12-3/TRBV12-4
CASSGIAGGRETQYF | TGTGCCAGCAGCGGCATAGCGGGGGGCAGGGAGACCCAGTACTTC | 15 | TRBD2 | TRBJ2-5 | - | TRBV11-3
CASSLVLAGPSSYNEQFF | TGCGCCAGCAGCTTGGTACTAGCGGGACCCAGCTCCTACAATGAGCAGTTCTTC | 18 | TRBD2 | TRBJ2-1 | many | TRBV5-1
CASRHWWSGGRGDTQYF | TGTGCCAGCCGCCATTGGTGGAGCGGGGGCCGCGGGGATACGCAGTATTTT | 17 | TRBD2 | TRBJ2-3 | few | TRBV7-8
CASRAGIYNEQFF | TGTGCCAGCAGAGCGGGTATTTACAATGAGCAGTTCTTC | 13 | - | TRBJ2-1 | - | TRBV6-1
CASAPGTSETQYF | TGTGCCAGCGCTCCCGGGACGAGTGAGACCCAGTACTTC | 13 | - | TRBJ2-5 | many | TRBV2
CASRSSGDMLYEQYF | TGTGCCAGCAGGTCCAGCGGGGATATGCTCTACGAGCAGTACTTC | 15 | TRBD2 | TRBJ2-7 | many | TRBV2
CASSPNALNTEAFF | TGTGCCAGCAGCCCTAACGCACTGAACACTGAAGCTTTCTTT | 14 | - | TRBJ1-1 | - | TRBV7-3
CASSFAAETQYF | TGTGCCAGCAGCTTTGCCGCAGAGACCCAGTACTTC | 12 | - | TRBJ2-5 | many | TRBV7-8
CASKTAGRNNEQFF | TGTGCCAGCAAAACAGCGGGACGAAACAATGAGCAGTTCTTC | 14 | TRBD2 | TRBJ2-1 | - | TRBV6-1
CASSTPGQGKVRELFF | TGTGCCAGCAGTACTCCGGGACAGGGAAAGGTCCGGGAGCTGTTTTTT | 16 | TRBD1 | TRBJ2-2 | many | TRBV2
CASSLLNRVTEAFF | TGTGCCAGCAGCTTGCTTAACAGGGTCACTGAAGCTTTCTTT | 14 | - | TRBJ1-1 | many | TRBV7-2
CASSLAAAFQETQYF | TGCGCCAGCAGCTTGGCGGCAGCGTTCCAAGAGACCCAGTACTTC | 15 | - | TRBJ2-5 | many | TRBV5-1
CASSFGWGGYTGELFF | TGTGCCAGCAGTTTCGGGTGGGGGGGGTACACCGGGGAGCTGTTTTTT | 16 | TRBD2 | TRBJ2-2 | many | TRBV12-3/TRBV12-4
CSARDSQRFNTGELFF | TGCAGTGCTAGAGATTCCCAGCGATTTAACACCGGGGAGCTGTTTTTT | 16 | - | TRBJ2-2 | few | TRBV20-1
CASLGATPGPGYTF | TGTGCCAGCTTAGGGGCTACCCCTGGCCCAGGCTACACCTTC | 14 | - | TRBJ1-2 | many | TRBV12-3/TRBV12-4
CASSTPYEQYF | TGTGCCAGCAGTACCCCCTACGAGCAGTACTTC | 11 | - | TRBJ2-7 | many | TRBV7-9